The sequence of this T cell receptor (beta chain) was determined in a study of OX40 agonist ivuxolimab in advanced cancers. About the study: As their treatment, patients were administered ivuxolimab, an agonistic anti-OX40 (CD134) antibody. Study-level findings and limits: Circulating CD4+ and CD8+ T cells showed clonal expansion by week 6 at 0.1 to 3.0 mg/kg.

Patients were ruled out by autoimmune disease history or systemic immunosuppression. Repertoires were generated with immunoSEQ multiplex PCR, while TCRdb's copy carries only in-frame clones and drops some. The sample gives about 120,000 clones, 75% to 90% of which show up once; 0.55% is in the top ten. The V gene end was trimmed by 4 bases and the J gene end by 6 bases; junction bases not matched to a gene: 4. CDR1 is MDHEN, CDR2 SYDVKM, per germline. The CDR3 sequence is 15 residues long. In the case of this clone: The antigen remains undetermined.

The chain carries TRBV28 and TRBJ2-4; TRBD2 agrees at 12 bases. The sample was CD4+ or CD8+ T cells sorted from blood, taken in a trial of the OX40 agonist ivuxolimab. The clonotype originates from an adult with an advanced solid tumor such as melanoma, head and neck, liver or kidney cancer. The CDR3 region is CASSSSGGAGNIQYF. DNA for the CDR3: TGTGCCAGCAGTTCTAGCGGGGGGGCCGGAAACATTCAGTACTTC.